This TCR beta chain was captured in a study of cytomegalovirus exposure and HLA in healthy donors. Study-level results: Most TCR sequences were rare, but some public TCRs occurred in many donors. About 87% or about 30% of the time was how often most TCR beta V segments were productive, according to an earlier analysis. Association of fewer than 20,000 TCR beta sequences with HLA alleles was found at 0.05 false discovery rate in a later analysis.

In the case of this clone: Its antigen is undetermined.

Primers: 60 Vbeta forward and 13 Jbeta reverse. In the original workflow: Per a later analysis, the number of unique TCR beta chains was approximately 80 million, of which around 9.9 million were shared. Some clones are missing from TCRdb's copy, which holds only in-frame ones; the method was immunoSEQ multiplex PCR. V and J calls and clone size come straight from that table; D and trimming were deduced from the DNA. The sample holds under 200,000 clones, approximately 81% seen once. Between the trimmed V and J ends, which lost 6 bases and 5 bases, there was a span of 7 bases. This CDR3 is built from 11 residues. CDR1 and CDR2 (germline): LNHDA, SQIVND (reference sequence).

The sequenced sample was PBMCs. The chain has TRBV19 and TRBJ1-1; no firm D call. The TCR originated in a man between 18 and 29 years old in good health and CMV-seronegative. The CDR3 coding sequence is TGTGCCAGTAGGGAGAGTACTGAAGCTTTCTTT. Its protein is CASRESTEAFF.